The following is a T cell receptor (beta chain) sequence with its context. The data are from a study of CD8 T cells in Susac syndrome. J gave up 2 bases and V 6 bases, and 7 bases lay outside the gene matches. Per germline, CDR1 SEHNR and CDR2 FQNEAQ (reference sequence). The CDR3 contains 16 residues. Random hexamers were used to reverse transcribe an amount of roughly 0.45 to 1 ug RNA. Each CDR3 protein is one row after TCRdb ran MiXCR on the immunoSEQ multiplex PCR reads. The table has some 300,000 distinct CDR3 sequences, 65% to 90% seen once. The source material was CD8+ T cells from PBMCs. J is TRBJ1-4 and V is TRBV7-9; 9 positions match TRBD1. This clonotype was obtained from a human donor with multiple sclerosis. The CDR3 region has the DNA TGTGCCAGCAGTCAGACAGGGGGTAGGACTAATGAAAAACTGTTTTTT. Its translation is CASSQTGGRTNEKLFF.